A selection of T cell receptor beta chains follows, all from one sample in a study of blood T cell repertoires in COVID-19. Method: immunoSEQ multiplex PCR; TCRdb's copy keeps in-frame clones and lacks some. The data show 65,000 to 70,000 clones, around 92% seen once. Source material: peripheral blood. All receptors come from a human donor with active COVID-19. The donor label of this sample is uncertain. Each CDR3 is given with its conserved first and last residue. A D gene is named only where the DNA matches it firmly. Clone size is not always given. Where it is, it says once, few, many or a class for expanded clones.

cdr3_length d_call clone_size j_call v_call cdr3_nt cdr3_aa
13 . . TRBJ2-7 TRBV7-3 TGTGCCAGCAGCTTGGGACATTACTACGAGCAGTACTTC CASSLGHYYEQYF
15 . . TRBJ1-2 TRBV27 TGTGCCAGCAGTCCATCCTACCGTCTCTTAGTAGGCTACACCTTC CASSPSYRLLVGYTF
13 . . TRBJ1-3 TRBV19 TGTGCCAGTTGTGACTTGTCTGGAAACACCATATATTTT CASCDLSGNTIYF
16 TRBD2 once TRBJ2-7 TRBV6-5 TGTGCCAGCAGTTACTTAACTAGCGGGCGATCCTACGAGCAGTACTTC CASSYLTSGRSYEQYF
16 TRBD2 . TRBJ2-3 TRBV7-9 TGTGCCAGCAGCCGCGAAGCGGGAGTGTTTCCAGATACGCAGTATTTT CASSREAGVFPDTQYF
10 . . TRBJ1-1 TRBV29-1 TGCAGCGTTGGACAGTCTGAAGCTTTCTTT CSVGQSEAFF
16 . . TRBJ2-5 TRBV6-6 TGTGCCAGCAGCAGACGCGGGACTCCGTCCCAAGAGACCCAGTACTTC CASSRRGTPSQETQYF
15 TRBD1 . TRBJ1-2 TRBV24-1 TGTGCCACCAGTGACCCAAGACAGGGTAGAGATGGCTACACCTTC CATSDPRQGRDGYTF
16 TRBD2 . TRBJ2-2 TRBV19 TGTGCCAGTAGTATGGGTCTAGCGGGATACACCGGGGAGCTGTTTTTT CASSMGLAGYTGELFF
15 TRBD1 . TRBJ2-7 TRBV6-5 TGTGCCAGCAGTTACTCAGGCAGGGGGTGGGACGAGCAGTACTTC CASSYSGRGWDEQYF
14 . . TRBJ1-4 TRBV28 TGTGCCAGCAGCGTGGGCAGGGGCACCGAAAAACTGTTTTTT CASSVGRGTEKLFF
14 TRBD1 . TRBJ1-1 TRBV19 TGTGCCAGTACAGGGGGCGCGGGATTCGCTGAAGCTTTCTTT CASTGGAGFAEAFF
12 TRBD1 . TRBJ1-1 TRBV28 TGTGCCAGCAGTCCTAGGACAGGGGAAGCTTTCTTT CASSPRTGEAFF
13 . . TRBJ2-7 TRBV4-1 TGCGCCAGCAGCCAAGGGGGCACCTACGAGCAGTACTTC CASSQGGTYEQYF
14 TRBD1 . TRBJ1-5 TRBV29-1 TGCAGCTTTACCGGGACAGGAGGCAATCAGCCCCAGCATTTT CSFTGTGGNQPQHF
15 TRBD1 . TRBJ2-5 TRBV7-2 TGTGCCAGCAGCTGGGGACAGGGTAATCAAGAGACCCAGTACTTC CASSWGQGNQETQYF
14 TRBD1 . TRBJ1-5 TRBV10-3 TGTGCCATCAGTAAAGGGACAGATGATCAGCCCCAGCATTTT CAISKGTDDQPQHF
13 . . TRBJ1-1 TRBV7-3 TGTGCCAGCAGCCATGGGGGGTGGACTGAAGCTTTCTTT CASSHGGWTEAFF
14 TRBD1 . TRBJ2-5 TRBV7-2 TGTGCCAGCAGCTTACAGGGGGCACAAGAGACCCAGTACTTC CASSLQGAQETQYF
14 . . TRBJ2-3 TRBV11-3 TGTGCCAGCAGCTTAGCACATTCCACAGATACGCAGTATTTT CASSLAHSTDTQYF
16 TRBD2 . TRBJ2-1 TRBV24-1 TGTGCCACCAGTGATGGACTAGCGGGGAACTACAATGAGCAGTTCTTC CATSDGLAGNYNEQFF
14 . . TRBJ2-7 TRBV21-1 TGTGCCAGCCCCATGGTCAAGAGCTCCTACGAGCAGTACTTC CASPMVKSSYEQYF
13 . few TRBJ1-2 TRBV10-3 TGTGCCATCAGTGACCGGGTTAACTATGGCTACACCTTC CAISDRVNYGYTF
14 TRBD1 . TRBJ2-7 TRBV19 TGTGCCAGTAGTGCCGGACAGGGTACCTACGAGCAGTACTTC CASSAGQGTYEQYF